The 7 T cell receptor beta chains presented below share a single source sample, sequenced in a study of molecular identifiers for immune sequencing clone quantification (dated by TCRdb to the late 2010s). The library relied on PCR. The data were produced on a NextSeq 500. TCRdb reprocessed the public reads (quality trimming at Q25 with fastp, clone calling with MiXCR) and kept in-frame beta chains. A single entry per CDR3 protein holds the most common genes and DNA from its merged rows. The sample table holds thousands of distinct CDR3 sequences, of which under 45% were seen once. The ten largest account for roughly 7.2% of the sample. What was sequenced was naive CD8+ T cells from blood, with Jurkat cell RNA spiked in. The cell subset or site tag for this specimen amounts to: FACS-sorted CD8+CD4-CCR7+CD45RA+ naive T cells. The receptors were sampled from a human donor in good health. Some libraries in this study had Jurkat cell RNA spiked in.

On this clonotype: This could be a read error, since a much larger clone is one nucleotide away. The chain recombines TRBV2 with TRBJ2-2, with D possibly being TRBD2 (5 bases). Germline V CDR1 and CDR2: SNHLY, FYNNEI. The CDR3 is 15 amino acids. CDR3 in amino acids: CASRPFSPNTGELVF. The CDR3 DNA is TGTGCCAGCAGACCCTTTTCTCCGAACACCGGGGAGCTGGTTTTT.

The chain recombines TRBV7-2 with TRBJ2-7; a weak D match, TRBD1 (5 bases). The CDR3 contains 14 residues. V was trimmed by 5 bases and J by 6 bases, leaving 17 bases between them. Germline CDR1 is SGHTA and CDR2 is FQGNSA. CDR3 residues: CASSTRLTAGEQYF. The CDR3 nucleotides are TGTGCCAGCAGCACCCGACTGACAGCCGGCGAGCAGTACTTC.

The chain combines TRBV4-3 with TRBJ1-3; TRBD1 is a possible D gene (6 bases). The CDR3 loop spans 15 amino acids. CDR1 is LGHNA, CDR2 YSLEER, per germline. V was pared by 4 bases and J by 8 bases, with 18 bases between. The CDR3 protein is CASSPGAGEWDTIYF. The DNA for the CDR3 is TGCGCCAGCAGCCCAGGGGCAGGGGAGTGGGACACCATATATTTT.

The chain carries TRBV10-3 and TRBJ2-7; weak D call: TRBD1 (6 bases). Per the germline V gene, CDR1 is ENHRY and CDR2 is SYGVKD. V lost 6 bases to trimming and J lost 6 bases, with 12 bases between them. The CDR3 length is 12 residues. The CDR3 region has the DNA TGTGCCATCAGGGTGGGACAAGGCGAGCAGTACTTC. Translating gives CAIRVGQGEQYF.

This clonotype occurred a few times. This rearrangement joins TRBV19 to TRBJ2-1; 8 bases align to TRBD2. CDR3 size: 15 residues. Germline CDR1 reads LNHDA; CDR2 reads SQIVND (reference sequence). Germline trimming cut 7 bases from V and 3 bases from J; bases unmatched to any gene: 8. CDR3 in amino acids: CASIAGTRGYNEQFF. CDR3 sequence (DNA): TGTGCCAGTATCGCCGGGACTAGGGGCTACAATGAGCAGTTCTTC.

In its sample, this clonotype is medium-sized. The chain recombines TRBV4-3 with TRBJ2-3, with 11 bases fitting TRBD2. V shed 1 base, J shed 4 bases, and the junction held 10 bases outside the gene matches. The CDR3 has 18 amino acids. Germline values: CDR1 LGHNA, CDR2 YSLEER. In DNA form, the CDR3 reads TGCGCCAGCAGCCAAGTCCCGCTAGCGGGAGGTCGGGCAGATACGCAGTATTTT. Residues: CASSQVPLAGGRADTQYF.

Sample share makes this clonotype medium-sized. This chain uses TRBV29-1 with TRBJ2-3; D gene uncertain. The germline V gene has CDR1 SQVTM and CDR2 ANQGSEA. Trimming cost V 3 bases and J 0 bases, with 7 bases left between them. The CDR3 sequence is 13 residues long. In DNA form, the CDR3 reads TGCAGCGTTGACTTGGACAGCACAGATACGCAGTATTTT. Amino acids: CSVDLDSTDTQYF.